This note documents a single T cell receptor beta chain sequence. The CDR3 covers 13 residues. The V gene's germline CDR1 is MNHEY and CDR2 SVGAGI. V shed 6 bases and J shed 9 bases, with 16 bases lying between them. In TCRdb, the RT-PCR reads were re-called with MiXCR into one record per CDR3 protein. The sample shows under 200,000 distinct CDR3 sequences, 24% of them seen only once. The entry originates in a study of patients and donors after allogeneic stem cell transplantation. The sequence was collected from a human donor who was either an allogeneic HSCT recipient or a stem cell or donor lymphocyte infusion donor (not recorded which). It is not recorded whose cells these are; they may come from a transplant donor. The chain uses TRBV6-5 and TRBJ2-3, with D hard to call. Sequenced material: blood, either unsorted or a sorted T cell fraction (not recorded which). DNA of the CDR3: TGTGCCAGCAGCCCCCAGTCCATCCGCACGCAGTATTTT. As protein: CASSPQSIRTQYF.